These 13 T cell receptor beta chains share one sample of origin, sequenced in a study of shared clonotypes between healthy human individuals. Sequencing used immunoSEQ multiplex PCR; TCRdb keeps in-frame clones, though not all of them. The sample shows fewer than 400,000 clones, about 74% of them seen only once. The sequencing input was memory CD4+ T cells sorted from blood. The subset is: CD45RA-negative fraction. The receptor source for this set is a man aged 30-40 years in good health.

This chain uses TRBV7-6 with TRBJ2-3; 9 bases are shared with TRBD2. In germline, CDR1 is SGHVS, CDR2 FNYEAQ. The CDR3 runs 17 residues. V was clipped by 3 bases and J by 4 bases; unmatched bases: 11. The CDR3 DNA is TGTGCCAGCAGCTTTTTGGCTAGCGGGATACTTTCAGATACGCAGTATTTT. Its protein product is CASSFLASGILSDTQYF. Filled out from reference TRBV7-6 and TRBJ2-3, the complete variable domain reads GAGVSQSPRYKVTKRGQDVALRCDPISGHVSLYWYRQALGQGPEFLTYFNYEAQQDKSGLPNDRFSAERPEGSISTLTIQRTEQRDSAMYRCASSFLASGILSDTQYFGPGTRLTVL.

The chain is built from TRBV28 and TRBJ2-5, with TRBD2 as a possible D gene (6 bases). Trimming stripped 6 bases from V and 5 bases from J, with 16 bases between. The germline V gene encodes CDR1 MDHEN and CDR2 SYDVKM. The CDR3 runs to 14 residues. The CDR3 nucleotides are TGTGCCAGCAGCACGGGAGTTTCTTTGGAGACCCAGTACTTC. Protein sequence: CASSTGVSLETQYF. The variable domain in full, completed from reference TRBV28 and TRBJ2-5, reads DVKVTQSSRYLVKRTGEKVFLECVQDMDHENMFWYRQDPGLGLRLIYFSYDVKMKEKGDIPEGYSVSREKKERFSLILESASTNQTSMYLCASSTGVSLETQYFGPGTRLLVL.

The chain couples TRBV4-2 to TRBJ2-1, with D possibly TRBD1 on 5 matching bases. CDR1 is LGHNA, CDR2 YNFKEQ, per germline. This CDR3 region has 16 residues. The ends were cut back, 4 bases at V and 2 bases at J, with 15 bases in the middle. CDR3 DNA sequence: TGTGCCAGCAGCCGCACCACCGTGACAGCCTACAATGAGCAGTTCTTC. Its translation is CASSRTTVTAYNEQFF.

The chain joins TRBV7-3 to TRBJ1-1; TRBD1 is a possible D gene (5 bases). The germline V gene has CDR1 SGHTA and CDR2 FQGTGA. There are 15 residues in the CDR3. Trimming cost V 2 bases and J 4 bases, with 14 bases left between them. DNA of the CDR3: TGTGCCAGCAGCTTACTGCGATTGCAGGGCACTGAAGCTTTCTTT. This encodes CASSLLRLQGTEAFF.

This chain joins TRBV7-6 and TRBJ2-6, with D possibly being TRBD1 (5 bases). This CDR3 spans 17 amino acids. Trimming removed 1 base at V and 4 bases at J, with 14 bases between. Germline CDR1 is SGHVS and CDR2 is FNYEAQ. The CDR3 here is CASSLGPRGRGANVLTF. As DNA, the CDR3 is TGTGCCAGCAGCTTAGGACCTAGGGGCCGGGGGGCCAACGTCCTGACTTTC.

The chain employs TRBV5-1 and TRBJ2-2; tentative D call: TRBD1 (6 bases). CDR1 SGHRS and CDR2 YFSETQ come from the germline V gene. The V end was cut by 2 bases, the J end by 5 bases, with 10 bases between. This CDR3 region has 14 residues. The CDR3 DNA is TGCGCCAGCAGCTTAGAGCAGGGGACCGGGGAGCTGTTTTTT. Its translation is CASSLEQGTGELFF.

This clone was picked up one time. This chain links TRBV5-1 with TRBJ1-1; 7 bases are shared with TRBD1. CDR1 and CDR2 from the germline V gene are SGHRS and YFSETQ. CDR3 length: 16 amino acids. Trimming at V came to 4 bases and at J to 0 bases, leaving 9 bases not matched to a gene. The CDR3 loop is CASSPSGGQLNTEAFF. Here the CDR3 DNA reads TGCGCCAGCAGCCCGTCGGGGGGACAGTTGAACACTGAAGCTTTCTTT. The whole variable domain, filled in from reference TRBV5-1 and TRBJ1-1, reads KAGVTQTPRYLIKTRGQQVTLSCSPISGHRSVSWYQQTPGQGLQFLFEYFSETQRNKGNFPGRFSGRQFSNSRSEMNVSTLELGDSALYLCASSPSGGQLNTEAFFGQGTRLTVV.

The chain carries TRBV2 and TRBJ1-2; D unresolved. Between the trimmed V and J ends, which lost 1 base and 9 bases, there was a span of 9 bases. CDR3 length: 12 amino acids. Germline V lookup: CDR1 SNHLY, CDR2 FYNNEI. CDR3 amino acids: CASSEDPLRYTF. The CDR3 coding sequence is TGTGCCAGCAGTGAAGACCCGCTGCGCTACACCTTC. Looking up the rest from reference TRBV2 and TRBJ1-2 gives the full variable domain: EPEVTQTPSHQVTQMGQEVILRCVPISNHLYFYWYRQILGQKVEFLVSFYNNEISEKSEIFDDQFSVERPDGSNFTLKIRSTKLEDSAMYFCASSEDPLRYTFGSGTRLTVV.

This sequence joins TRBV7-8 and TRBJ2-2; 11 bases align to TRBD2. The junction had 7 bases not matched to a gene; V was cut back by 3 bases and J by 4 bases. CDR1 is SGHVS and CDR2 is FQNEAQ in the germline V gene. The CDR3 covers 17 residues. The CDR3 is CASSFSVLAGGTGELFF. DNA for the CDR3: TGTGCCAGCAGCTTTTCGGTCCTAGCGGGAGGCACCGGGGAGCTGTTTTTT.

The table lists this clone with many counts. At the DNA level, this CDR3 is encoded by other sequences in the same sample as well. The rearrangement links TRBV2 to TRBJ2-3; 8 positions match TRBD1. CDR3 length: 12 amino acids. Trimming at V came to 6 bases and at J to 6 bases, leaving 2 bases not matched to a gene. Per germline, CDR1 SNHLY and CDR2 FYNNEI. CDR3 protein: CASRQGADTQYF. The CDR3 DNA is TGTGCCAGCAGGCAGGGGGCGGATACGCAGTATTTT.

CDR3 sequence: CASSREIYYEQYF. The CDR3 bases are TGCGCCAGCAGCCGAGAAATCTACTACGAGCAGTACTTC. V usage is TRBV4-1 and J usage is TRBJ2-7; D not certain. CDR1 MGHRA and CDR2 YSYEKL come from the germline V gene. Trimming left V 4 bases short and J 3 bases short, with 10 bases between. This CDR3 comprises 13 residues.

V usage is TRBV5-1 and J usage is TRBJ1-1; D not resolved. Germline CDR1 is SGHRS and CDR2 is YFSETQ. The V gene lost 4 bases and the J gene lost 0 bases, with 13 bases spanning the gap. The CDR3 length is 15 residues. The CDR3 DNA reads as TGCGCCAGCAGCGACGACCGGAACTTGAACACTGAAGCTTTCTTT. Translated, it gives CASSDDRNLNTEAFF.

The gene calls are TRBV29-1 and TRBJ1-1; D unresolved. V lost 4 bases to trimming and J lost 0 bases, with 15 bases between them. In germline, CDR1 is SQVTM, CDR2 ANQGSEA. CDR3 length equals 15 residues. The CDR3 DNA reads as TGCAGCGTTGCTGCCGGGTGGGCCATGAACACTGAAGCTTTCTTT. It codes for CSVAAGWAMNTEAFF.